Below are 20 T cell receptor beta chains sequenced from a single sample in a study of blood T cell repertoires in COVID-19. TCRdb keeps only in-frame clones here, not all; method: immunoSEQ multiplex PCR. The sample lists approximately 70,000 clones, 75% to 95% occurring once. The sequenced sample was peripheral blood. These receptors were collected from an older woman with active COVID-19.

The chain joins TRBV28 to TRBJ1-2; 8 bases match TRBD1. V was clipped by 11 bases and J by 8 bases; unmatched bases: 10. This CDR3 contains 12 residues. Looked up from germline, CDR1 is MDHEN and CDR2 is SYDVKM. CDR3 in DNA: TGTGCCGTGGGAAACAGGGGGATCGGCTACACCTTC. The encoded protein is CAVGNRGIGYTF.

V usage is TRBV19 and J usage is TRBJ2-1; TRBD2 matches at 14 bases. Germline CDR1 is LNHDA and CDR2 is SQIVND (reference sequence). The V and J ends lost 5 bases and 7 bases, in that order; junction bases with no gene match: 7. The CDR3 has 16 amino acids. In DNA form, the CDR3 reads TGTGCCAGTAGTTCACCGGGACTAGCGGGAGCAAATGAGCAGTTCTTC. It specifies CASSSPGLAGANEQFF.

This clone is a singleton in its sample. The CDR3 loop reads CASKTLYNSPLHF. CDR3 nucleotide sequence: TGTGCCAGCAAAACCCTATATAATTCACCCCTCCACTTT. The chain links TRBV27 to TRBJ1-6; D call uncertain. This CDR3 contains 13 residues. V dropped 7 bases and J dropped 4 bases, with 8 bases sitting between them. Looked up from germline, CDR1 is MNHEY and CDR2 is SMNVEV (reference sequence).

V and J are TRBV7-6 and TRBJ2-2, with TRBD2 matching over 8 bases. V dropped 1 base and J dropped 2; count of bases not matched to a gene: 9. Germline V CDR1 and CDR2: SGHVS, FNYEAQ. The CDR3 is made up of 18 amino acids. CDR3 bases: TGTGCCAGCAGCTTAGGAGGCCGCGGGGGGACCAACACCGGGGAGCTGTTTTTT. As protein: CASSLGGRGGTNTGELFF. Full variable domain (missing parts from reference TRBV7-6 and TRBJ2-2): GAGVSQSPRYKVTKRGQDVALRCDPISGHVSLYWYRQALGQGPEFLTYFNYEAQQDKSGLPNDRFSAERPEGSISTLTIQRTEQRDSAMYRCASSLGGRGGTNTGELFFGEGSRLTVL.

V is TRBV13 and J is TRBJ2-7; TRBD2 aligns across 7 bases. With 4 bases clipped from V and 5 bases from J, the junction kept 8 bases outside the gene matches. Germline V gene sequence: CDR1 PRHDT, CDR2 FYEKMQ (reference sequence). The CDR3 has 14 amino acids. The CDR3 sequence is CASSSGRAIHEQYF. The CDR3 coding sequence is TGTGCCAGCAGCTCAGGGAGGGCAATCCACGAGCAGTACTTC.

The chain employs TRBV28 and TRBJ2-7, with 11 nucleotides matching TRBD2. The length of the CDR3 is 15 residues. The V segment lost 6 bases and the J segment 2 bases; nucleotides outside the gene matches: 6. Germline V CDR1 and CDR2: MDHEN, SYDVKM. The CDR3 reads CASRLAGGPTYEQYF. The CDR3 bases are TGTGCCAGCAGATTAGCGGGAGGGCCCACCTACGAGCAGTACTTC.

V gene TRBV15 combines with J gene TRBJ1-2; 7 bases align to TRBD1. Germline V gene sequence: CDR1 LNHNV, CDR2 YYDKDF (reference sequence). The CDR3 has 12 amino acids. Trimming took 8 bases from V and 2 from J; bases not matched to a gene: 2. The CDR3 spells CATSQGNYGYTF. The CDR3 nucleotides are TGTGCCACCTCACAGGGGAACTATGGCTACACCTTC.

The chain carries TRBV5-6 and TRBJ1-5; 9 bases line up with TRBD1. This CDR3 is built from 15 residues. Germline V CDR1 and CDR2: SGHDT, YYEEEE. After removal of 1 base from V and 4 bases from J, the junction contained 3 bases not matched to a gene. The CDR3 coding sequence is TGTGCCAGCAGCTTGTGGACAGGGGTTAATCAGCCCCAGCATTTT. Residues: CASSLWTGVNQPQHF.

The chain links TRBV5-8 to TRBJ2-7; TRBD2 is a possible D gene (7 bases). Deletions cut 0 bases from V and 3 bases from J, with 19 bases between. The length of the CDR3 is 17 residues. Germline CDR1 SGHTS, CDR2 YDEGEE. CDR3 DNA sequence: TGTGCCAGCAGCTTGGTTGGCGGAGTGGGGGGGCGCTACGAGCAGTACTTC. Protein product: CASSLVGGVGGRYEQYF. The full variable domain, with the rest looked up from reference TRBV5-8 and TRBJ2-7, is EAGVTQSPTHLIKTRGQQATLRCSPISGHTSVYWYQQALGLGLQFLLWYDEGEERNRGNFPPRFSGRQFPNYSSELNVNALELEDSALYLCASSLVGGVGGRYEQYFGPGTRLTVT.

This chain joins TRBV6-5 and TRBJ2-1; D gene ambiguous. The germline CDR1 and CDR2 sequences are MNHEY and SVGAGI. V was pared by 5 bases and J by 4 bases, with 6 bases between. The CDR3 loop spans 12 amino acids. The CDR3 nucleotides are TGTGCCAGCAGTCGGAGTTACAATGAGCAGTTCTTC. This sequence encodes CASSRSYNEQFF.

The DNA of the CDR3 is TGTGCCAGCAGTGGGACAGGTCCCTATGGCTACACCTTC. It is translated as CASSGTGPYGYTF. This sequence joins TRBV11-2 and TRBJ1-2, with 8 positions matching TRBD1. The CDR3 runs 13 residues. Trimming took 6 bases from V and 4 from J; bases not matched to a gene: 4. CDR1 and CDR2 (germline): SGHAT, FQNNGV.

The CDR3 spells CASRAGGLSGNTIYF. The CDR3 nucleotides are TGTGCCAGCAGGGCCGGGGGACTGTCTGGAAACACCATATATTTT. The chain is built from TRBV7-9 and TRBJ1-3, with D possibly being TRBD1 (5 bases). The CDR3 is 15 amino acids. CDR1 and CDR2 from the germline V gene are SEHNR and FQNEAQ (reference sequence). V lost 6 bases and J 1 base, leaving 13 bases between the germline ends.

This chain joins TRBV9 and TRBJ2-2, with no clear D. The CDR3 runs to 16 residues. V was shortened by 4 bases and J by 6 bases, with 19 bases between the two germline ends. Germline values: CDR1 SGDLS, CDR2 YYNGEE. CDR3 bases: TGTGCCAGCAGCTCCAGACCCATTGGAGTATCCGGGGAGCTGTTTTTT. It specifies CASSSRPIGVSGELFF.

This clone was seen more than once but under ten times. The chain employs TRBV2 and TRBJ2-1; the match to TRBD2 covers 12 bases. The ends lost 3 bases at V and 9 bases at J; junction bases unmatched: 9. This CDR3 has 16 amino acids. CDR1 is SNHLY and CDR2 is FYNNEI in the germline V gene. Written as DNA, the CDR3 is TGTGCCAGCAGTGACCCTAGCGGGAGGGCCGGGGGTGAGCAGTTCTTC. It is translated as CASSDPSGRAGGEQFF.

The chain carries TRBV29-1 and TRBJ1-4; 8 bases agree with TRBD1. Germline V gene data show CDR1 as SQVTM and CDR2 as ANQGSEA. The CDR3 runs to 14 residues. J gave up 5 bases and V 0 bases, and 2 bases lay outside the gene matches. The CDR3 region is CSVEDRGRNEKLFF. Here the CDR3 DNA reads TGCAGCGTTGAAGACAGGGGGCGGAATGAAAAACTGTTTTTT.

There are a few counts of this clone. The chain joins TRBV7-9 to TRBJ1-5; the D gene is possibly TRBD1 (6 bases). CDR3 length: 16 residues. Germline assignment: CDR1 SEHNR and CDR2 FQNEAQ (reference sequence). V was trimmed by 5 bases and J by 0 bases, leaving 14 bases between them. The CDR3 is CASSQTTGISNQPQHF. The CDR3, as DNA: TGTGCCAGCAGCCAAACCACAGGGATTAGCAATCAGCCCCAGCATTTT.

The chain couples TRBV28 to TRBJ2-6, with D unresolved. The CDR3 consists of 15 residues. Per the germline V gene, CDR1 is MDHEN and CDR2 is SYDVKM. Trimming took 3 bases from V and 0 from J, leaving 6 bases between them. The CDR3 sequence: CASSLFSSGANVLTF. CDR3 sequence (DNA): TGTGCCAGCAGTTTGTTCTCCTCTGGGGCCAACGTCCTGACTTTC. Full variable domain (missing parts from reference TRBV28 and TRBJ2-6): DVKVTQSSRYLVKRTGEKVFLECVQDMDHENMFWYRQDPGLGLRLIYFSYDVKMKEKGDIPEGYSVSREKKERFSLILESASTNQTSMYLCASSLFSSGANVLTFGAGSRLTVL.

The CDR3 reads CASRDPTGANVLTF. CDR3 nucleotide sequence: TGTGCCAGCAGAGATCCTACTGGGGCCAACGTCCTGACTTTC. The chain is built from TRBV6-5 and TRBJ2-6; the D is unclear. The V gene's germline CDR1 is MNHEY and CDR2 SVGAGI. V lost 6 bases to trimming and J lost 2 bases, with 8 bases between them. CDR3 length: 14 residues.

This clone was picked up one time. V and J are TRBV11-2 and TRBJ1-1, with TRBD1 as a possible D gene (5 bases). V shed 5 bases and J shed 0 bases, with 13 bases lying between them. Germline values: CDR1 SGHAT, CDR2 FQNNGV. This CDR3 is 15 amino acids long. CDR3 in amino acids: CASSPPTAMNTEAFF. The CDR3 coding sequence is TGTGCCAGCAGCCCCCCGACAGCTATGAACACTGAAGCTTTCTTT.

The CDR3: CASGSPANYGYTF. For the CDR3, the DNA is TGTGCTAGTGGTTCACCAGCTAACTATGGCTACACCTTC. The chain joins TRBV12-5 to TRBJ1-2; D not resolved. The germline gives CDR1 LGHNT, CDR2 FRNRAP. V lost 4 bases to trimming and J lost 0 bases, with 6 bases between them. This CDR3 contains 13 residues.